This TCR beta chain was identified in a study of OX40 agonist ivuxolimab in advanced cancers. This clone was seen just once. Profiled with immunoSEQ multiplex PCR; TCRdb holds only in-frame clones, not every one. This table has about 54,000 clones, just under 85% appearing once. Losses at the gene ends were 4 bases for V and 2 bases for J; bases not matched to a gene: 13. The CDR3 runs to 19 residues. CDR1 is MNHNS and CDR2 is SASEGT in the germline V gene. The sequence derives from an adult with an advanced solid tumor such as melanoma, head and neck, liver or kidney cancer. This sample comprised CD4+ or CD8+ T cells sorted from blood, obtained in a trial of the OX40 agonist ivuxolimab. The J gene is TRBJ1-5, the V gene TRBV6-1, with 11 bases aligning to TRBD1. CDR3: CASSAPGQGVWVGNQPQHF. CDR3 bases: TGTGCCAGCAGTGCCCCGGGACAGGGGGTATGGGTAGGCAATCAGCCCCAGCATTTT.